Listed below are T cell receptor beta chains from one sample, sequenced in a study of T cells after yellow fever vaccination. Via MiXCR, TCRdb re-called the 5' RACE reads, giving one row per CDR3 protein. The table has more than 300,000 distinct CDR3 sequences, 3.5% to 4.5% seen once. Source: PBMCs, taken 15 days after the yellow fever booster vaccination. The receptors here all came from a man between 18 and 35 years old who received the YFV17D yellow fever vaccine. Both conserved end residues are trimmed from each CDR3. The D gene is left open where the match is weak. Clone size appears in some rows only: once, few, many, or a class for an expanded clone.

j_gene: TRBJ2-3; abundance: few; v_gene: TRBV5-1; d_gene: -; CDR3aa: ASSRDPGTDTQY
j_gene: TRBJ2-7; abundance: -; v_gene: TRBV10-3; d_gene: TRBD1; CDR3aa: ATNRDRGAYEQY
j_gene: TRBJ1-1; abundance: -; v_gene: TRBV6-2/TRBV6-3; d_gene: -; CDR3aa: ASSYLRMGTEAF
j_gene: TRBJ2-7; abundance: -; v_gene: TRBV7-9; d_gene: TRBD1; CDR3aa: ASTPQGTDRYEQY
j_gene: TRBJ2-1; abundance: many; v_gene: TRBV6-1; d_gene: TRBD1; CDR3aa: ASTEGQGEGLYNEQF
j_gene: TRBJ1-1; abundance: -; v_gene: TRBV29-1; d_gene: -; CDR3aa: SVEGPVNTEAF
j_gene: TRBJ1-4; abundance: many; v_gene: TRBV4-1; d_gene: -; CDR3aa: ASSQDWSPGDPIATNEKLF
j_gene: TRBJ2-1; abundance: many; v_gene: TRBV7-2; d_gene: TRBD1; CDR3aa: ASSRADRGLYSEQF
j_gene: TRBJ2-5; abundance: -; v_gene: TRBV5-1; d_gene: -; CDR3aa: ASSRQPPPDGQY
j_gene: TRBJ2-5; abundance: -; v_gene: TRBV10-3; d_gene: TRBD1; CDR3aa: AISESTGQGWETQY
j_gene: TRBJ2-3; abundance: many; v_gene: TRBV5-6; d_gene: TRBD2; CDR3aa: ASSYGLAPDTQY
j_gene: TRBJ1-2; abundance: few; v_gene: TRBV4-2; d_gene: TRBD1; CDR3aa: ASSQAGTGGLIYGYT
j_gene: TRBJ2-3; abundance: few; v_gene: TRBV5-1; d_gene: -; CDR3aa: ASSLDPLEGAADTQY
j_gene: TRBJ1-6; abundance: many; v_gene: TRBV7-9; d_gene: -; CDR3aa: ASSSREVPNSPLH
j_gene: TRBJ2-1; abundance: few; v_gene: TRBV12-3/TRBV12-4; d_gene: -; CDR3aa: ASSMTKQF
j_gene: TRBJ1-1; abundance: many; v_gene: TRBV7-9; d_gene: -; CDR3aa: ASTGLNTEAF
j_gene: TRBJ1-1; abundance: many; v_gene: TRBV6-5; d_gene: -; CDR3aa: ASSRLAGEAF
j_gene: TRBJ2-2; abundance: many; v_gene: TRBV4-3; d_gene: -; CDR3aa: ASSQRLGTGELF